Detailed here is one TCR beta chain. Its antigen is as yet unknown. The entry originates in a study of T cell responses to AZD1222 COVID-19 vaccine. The wider study: Second doses at about 4 or about 12 weeks were pooled.

Study-wide results and caveats: Regions 160-218 and 743-854 held dominance among vaccine-associated CD4 TCRs, which spanned spike. Repertoires were obtained only post-peak T cell response. The study found Spike-specific TCR breadth and depth rose after two AZD1222 doses.

TCRdb's copy holds only in-frame clones and misses some; the assay was immunoSEQ multiplex PCR. The sample carries 200,000 or so clones, 85% to 90% recorded once. The CDR3 consists of 14 residues. The germline V gene encodes CDR1 SGHRS and CDR2 YFSETQ. Trimming cost V 3 bases and J 9 bases; bases outside gene matches: 7. The TCR sequence derives from an adult in good health. The sequencing here drew on peripheral blood, taken on day 0 of AZD1222 vaccination. This chain joins TRBV5-1 and TRBJ2-1; 9 bases agree with TRBD1. The CDR3 region has the DNA TGCGCCAGCAGCTCAGGGACAGGGTCTGGTGAGCAGTTCTTC. Translated: CASSSGTGSGEQFF.